Given below is one TCR beta chain in context. V was trimmed by 1 base and J by 2 bases, leaving 14 bases between them. CDR3 length: 17 amino acids. The germline CDR1 and CDR2 sequences are LGHNA and YNFKEQ. Each CDR3 protein is one row after TCRdb ran MiXCR on the 5' RACE reads. This table holds tens of thousands of distinct CDR3 sequences, less than 40% found once. This receptor was taken from a female donor with breast cancer. The chain carries TRBV4-2 and TRBJ2-2; D remains ambiguous. The material sequenced was tumor-infiltrating naive CD4+ T cells sorted from the breast tumor. Subset defined: naive CD4+ T cells, CD4+CD45RA+CD25-. The CDR3 loop reads CASSQGHGLSNTGELFF. The CDR3 DNA sequence: TGTGCCAGCAGCCAAGGTCACGGCCTTTCAAACACCGGGGAGCTGTTTTTT.